This TCR beta chain was sequenced for a study of a mutant IDH1 vaccine in newly diagnosed glioma. Study-wide context: There were roughly 60% males and approximately 38% females among treated patients, whose mean age was about 41 years. In the visit schedule, V12 fell in week 35, while V13 fell in week 47. Standard pretreatment was either radiotherapy, temozolomide, or, for most, radiochemotherapy with temozolomide. Findings and caveats of the study: Variations in leading peripheral T cell clonotypes appeared to have no connection with pseudoprogression.

Stated time point: week 47, end of study. One vaccine dose held 300 ug of mutant IDH1 20-mer peptide and came with topical imiquimod. The protocol was immunoSEQ multiplex PCR, while the TCRdb copy is restricted to in-frame clones and leaves out a portion. The profile shows fewer than 45,000 clones, roughly 82% of them singletons. Trimming took 7 bases from V and 8 from J, leaving 18 bases between them. Germline lookup yields CDR1 MNHEY and CDR2 SVGAGI. This CDR3 has 15 amino acids. As concerns this clone: What it binds is unknown.

The chain has TRBV6-5 and TRBJ1-6; tentatively, D is TRBD1 (6 bases). This clonotype originated in a man between 18 and 35 years old with glioma. Some clones in this sample may be carry-over from other donors' samples. Sample: PBMCs, taken from a glioma patient whose treatment included an IDH1 peptide vaccine. This CDR3 reads CASNLRDTSDSPLHF. The CDR3 bases are TGTGCCAGCAACCTACGGGACACGTCAGATTCACCCCTCCACTTT.